These 29 T cell receptor beta chains were sequenced from one sample in a study of human T cells and chemical hapten exposure. In TCRdb, the RACE reads were re-called with MiXCR into one record per CDR3 protein. Of 100,000 to 150,000 distinct CDR3 sequences listed, approximately 11% are singletons. Time point denoted: patch test 3, about 24 weeks after DPC sensitization. Treatment of the sample: therapeutic diphenylcyclopropenone sensitization with weekly scalp DPC. The specimen was whole blood, collected in connection with sensitization to the hapten diphenylcyclopropenone (DPC). These receptors came from a woman in her 50s with alopecia areata. Some clones in this sample may be carry-over from other donors' samples.

This clonotype has only a few counts. V gene TRBV4-1 combines with J gene TRBJ1-1; D possibly corresponds to TRBD1 (5 bases). The germline V gene has CDR1 MGHRA and CDR2 YSYEKL. CDR3 length: 17 residues. Trimming removed 1 base at V and 4 bases at J, with 19 bases between. The CDR3 coding sequence is TGCGCCAGCAGCCAAGGATCCAGAAGCAGGGCGGGCACTGAAGCTTTCTTT. Translated: CASSQGSRSRAGTEAFF.

V usage is TRBV12-3 or TRBV12-4 and J usage is TRBJ1-1, with D possibly TRBD1 on 6 matching bases. The ends were cut back, 5 bases at V and 6 bases at J, with 13 bases in the middle. This CDR3 contains 13 residues. The CDR3, as DNA: TGTGCCAGCAGTGTTAACAGGGAATCTGAAGCTTTCTTT. Its translation is CASSVNRESEAFF.

The chain couples TRBV7-9 to TRBJ2-3, with D possibly TRBD2 on 6 matching bases. Germline V CDR1 and CDR2: SEHNR, FQNEAQ (reference sequence). CDR3 length equals 17 residues. Trimming shortened V by 3 bases and J by 3 bases, and 19 bases separated the two germline ends. The CDR3 bases are TGTGCCAGCAGCTTTCCCAAGCGGGCGGTTTCAACAGATACGCAGTATTTT. This encodes CASSFPKRAVSTDTQYF.

The rearrangement links TRBV29-1 to TRBJ1-5; D is possibly TRBD1 (6 bases). CDR1 SQVTM and CDR2 ANQGSEA come from the germline V gene. V was clipped by 6 bases and J by 0 bases, with 12 bases between them. The CDR3 covers 14 residues. The CDR3 protein is CSVRQDNSNQPQHF. The CDR3 coding sequence is TGCAGCGTGAGACAGGATAATAGCAATCAGCCCCAGCATTTT.

The CDR3 DNA sequence: TGTGCCAGCAGTTGGGGGGGGTCACCCGAGACTAGCTCCTACGAGCAGTACTTC. It translates to CASSWGGSPETSSYEQYF. The J gene is TRBJ2-7, the V gene TRBV28, with TRBD2 identical over 7 bases. Germline V gene lookup returns CDR1 MDHEN and CDR2 SYDVKM. Unmatched junction bases numbered 15, after V lost 4 bases and J lost 0 bases. The CDR3 is 18 amino acids.

This clonotype was counted only a few times. This chain links TRBV20-1 with TRBJ2-3; 14 bases align to TRBD2. The V gene end was trimmed by 3 bases and the J gene end by 4 bases; junction bases not matched to a gene: 3. The CDR3 loop spans 15 amino acids. From germline, CDR1 is DFQATT and CDR2 SNEGSKA (reference sequence). The CDR3 spells CSASGGLAGADTQYF. The CDR3 DNA reads TGCAGTGCTAGTGGGGGACTAGCGGGGGCAGATACGCAGTATTTT.

This clonotype came up a few times. The rearrangement joins TRBV7-9 to TRBJ2-6; D is perhaps TRBD1 (6 bases). V gave up 1 base and J gave up 9 bases, with 16 bases separating them. The CDR3 length is 16 residues. In germline, CDR1 is SEHNR, CDR2 FQNEAQ (reference sequence). The CDR3 is CASSLGVTGRDNVLTF. The CDR3 DNA follows: TGTGCCAGCAGCTTAGGGGTGACAGGCCGCGACAACGTCCTGACTTTC.

This clonotype was picked up many times. The chain has TRBV12-3 or TRBV12-4 and TRBJ2-3; D is unclear. With 2 bases removed from V and 8 bases from J, the gap between germline ends came to 8 bases. This CDR3 is built from 12 residues. The CDR3 coding sequence is TGTGCCAGCAGTTTAACCTGGCTTACGCAGTATTTT. It encodes CASSLTWLTQYF.

The J gene is TRBJ2-7, the V gene TRBV6-1; 12 nucleotides match TRBD2. This CDR3 spans 15 amino acids. The germline CDR1 and CDR2 sequences are MNHNS and SASEGT. V was clipped by 2 bases and J by 7 bases; unmatched bases: 6. CDR3 sequence: CASSESSGGAWEQYF. DNA of the CDR3: TGTGCCAGCAGTGAATCTAGCGGGGGGGCCTGGGAGCAGTACTTC.

The table lists this clonotype with a few counts. The gene calls are TRBV25-1 and TRBJ1-5; perhaps TRBD1 as D (5 bases). Germline lookup yields CDR1 MGHDK and CDR2 SYGVNS. V gave up 5 bases and J gave up 3 bases, with 11 bases separating them. The CDR3 is 14 amino acids. CDR3 nucleotides: TGTGCCAGCAGTCGCGGGGGGTTCAATCAGCCCCAGCATTTT. This gives the protein CASSRGGFNQPQHF.

Turning to this clonotype: This may be a read error: a much more frequent sequence differs by one nucleotide. V and J are TRBV30 and TRBJ2-3, with 9 bases matching TRBD1. Germline V gene lookup returns CDR1 GTSNPN and CDR2 SVGIG (reference sequence). The CDR3 is 17 amino acids. The V segment lost 0 bases and the J segment 6 bases; nucleotides outside the gene matches: 13. The CDR3 region has the DNA TGTGCCTGGAGTGTTAACAGGGGGCGAAGTGGCGCCGATACGCAGTATTTT. It encodes CAWSVNRGRSGADTQYF.

This clonotype was recorded at least ten times. In DNA form, the CDR3 reads TGTGCCAGCTCACCACTAGCGGGGGGCCCCACAGATACGCAGTATTTT. This gives the protein CASSPLAGGPTDTQYF. The V and J genes are TRBV18 and TRBJ2-3; 10 bases agree with TRBD2. Germline CDR1 KGHSH, CDR2 LQKENI. CDR3 length: 16 amino acids. J lost 2 bases, V lost 1 base, and 3 bases had no gene match.

This clonotype was detected a few times. This sequence joins TRBV12-3 or TRBV12-4 and TRBJ1-2, with 9 bases identical to TRBD1. V was clipped by 6 bases and J by 7 bases; unmatched bases: 9. CDR3 length: 14 amino acids. The CDR3 spells CASSPGTGSLGYTF. In DNA form, the CDR3 reads TGTGCCAGCAGCCCCGGGACAGGGTCCCTTGGCTACACCTTC.

On this clonotype: One junction end does not reproduce the germline sequence, and a read error may be involved. The V and J genes are TRBV18 and TRBJ2-7; D may be TRBD2 (6 bases). CDR1 is KGHSH, CDR2 LQKENI, per germline. There are 12 residues in the CDR3. CDR3 region: CASSPPSGTPKF. The DNA for the CDR3 is TGTGCCAGCTCGCCCCCCTCGGGGACTCCGAAGTTC.

About this clonotype: This sequence may be a read error, since a much larger clone differs from it by one base. No conserved phenylalanine or tryptophan ends this CDR3, so it is likely a read error. The chain couples TRBV7-8 to TRBJ2-3; 7 nucleotides align to TRBD2. CDR3 length equals 17 residues. Trimming removed 5 bases from V and 0 bases from J; junction bases left unmatched: 11. The germline V gene encodes CDR1 SGHVS and CDR2 FQNEAQ. CDR3 in DNA: TGTGCCAGCAGCCCCATGCGGCGGGGGAGAAGCACAGATACGCAGTATTAT. This gives the protein CASSPMRRGRSTDTQYY.

This clonotype was seen only a few times. V gene TRBV27 combines with J gene TRBJ2-1; D gene uncertain. Trimming stripped 6 bases from V and 9 bases from J, with 12 bases between. Germline CDR1 and CDR2: MNHEY and SMNVEV (reference sequence). The CDR3 sequence is 12 residues long. The CDR3 loop is CASRENYGEQFF. The CDR3 nucleotides are TGTGCCAGCAGAGAGAATTACGGTGAGCAGTTCTTC.

The sample holds a few counts of this clonotype. The chain employs TRBV4-3 and TRBJ2-3; D remains unclear. The germline V gene encodes CDR1 LGHNA and CDR2 YSLEER. Between the trimmed V and J ends, which lost 0 bases and 1 base, there was a span of 11 bases. This CDR3 contains 16 residues. This CDR3 reads CASSQDRVGRTDTQYF. The CDR3 region has the DNA TGCGCCAGCAGCCAAGATCGCGTGGGCCGCACAGATACGCAGTATTTT.

This chain joins TRBV2 and TRBJ2-1, with 8 bases fitting TRBD1. The trim removed 7 bases at V and 8 bases at J, leaving 7 bases unmatched. Germline values: CDR1 SNHLY, CDR2 FYNNEI. The CDR3 is 13 amino acids. Written as DNA, the CDR3 is TGTGCCAGCACGTGGGACAGGTCGTATGAGCAGTTCTTC. Translated: CASTWDRSYEQFF.

Only a few counts were recorded for this clonotype. This rearrangement joins TRBV6-2 or TRBV6-3 to TRBJ1-3, with no clear D. Germline V gene lookup returns CDR1 MNHEY and CDR2 SVGEGT. V lost 6 bases to trimming and J lost 0 bases, with 12 bases between them. This CDR3 is 15 amino acids long. The CDR3 DNA sequence: TGTGCCAGCAGCCCCGGACCTTTCTCTGGAAACACCATATATTTT. Amino acid sequence: CASSPGPFSGNTIYF.

The V and J genes are TRBV28 and TRBJ1-2; D unresolved. In germline, CDR1 is MDHEN, CDR2 SYDVKM. The CDR3 length is 13 residues. The V and J ends lost 2 bases and 2 bases respectively, with 6 bases between them. This CDR3 is CASSLGNNYGYTF. For the CDR3, the DNA is TGTGCCAGCAGTTTAGGAAACAACTATGGCTACACCTTC.

This clonotype was seen repeatedly, ten times or more. J is TRBJ2-7 and V is TRBV12-3 or TRBV12-4; D is tentatively TRBD1 or TRBD2 (5 bases each). The CDR3 covers 16 residues. V lost 1 base and J lost 0, with 13 bases in between. The CDR3 bases are TGTGCCAGCAGTTTAGGAGGGACCGACCCCTCCTACGAGCAGTACTTC. This encodes CASSLGGTDPSYEQYF.

This chain connects TRBV20-1 to TRBJ1-4, with TRBD1 matching 12 bases. Losses at the gene ends were 3 bases for V and 3 bases for J; bases not matched to a gene: 11. Germline CDR1 is DFQATT and CDR2 is SNEGSKA (reference sequence). The CDR3 is 18 residues long. The CDR3 bases are TGCAGTGCTAGGGTCCGGGACAGGGGGCGAGGAGCTAATGAAAAACTGTTTTTT. Amino acid sequence: CSARVRDRGRGANEKLFF.

The CDR3 bases are TGTGCCAGCAGTTACTCGCGGGGAGGCACTGAAGCTTTCTTT. Its protein product is CASSYSRGGTEAFF. The V and J genes are TRBV6-5 and TRBJ1-1; D remains ambiguous. This CDR3 contains 14 residues. V lost 0 bases and J 4 bases, leaving 9 bases between the germline ends. The germline CDR1 and CDR2 sequences are MNHEY and SVGAGI.

This clonotype was counted between two and nine times. The chain carries TRBV28 and TRBJ1-1; D gene unclear. Per germline, CDR1 MDHEN and CDR2 SYDVKM. CDR3 length equals 14 residues. Trimming stripped 3 bases from V and 0 bases from J, with 8 bases between. The CDR3 loop is CASSFRGLNTEAFF. Here the CDR3 DNA reads TGTGCCAGCAGTTTCCGCGGGCTGAACACTGAAGCTTTCTTT.

Only a few counts were recorded for this clonotype. The chain has TRBV5-1 and TRBJ1-5, with 9 positions matching TRBD1. This CDR3 region has 17 residues. Trimming at V came to 0 bases and at J to 5 bases, leaving 9 bases not matched to a gene. Germline CDR1 reads SGHRS; CDR2 reads YFSETQ. CDR3 amino acids: CASSLAPGTGSDQPQHF. CDR3 DNA sequence: TGCGCCAGCAGCTTGGCCCCAGGGACAGGGTCCGATCAGCCCCAGCATTTT.

This clonotype was detected only a few times. The chain uses TRBV27 and TRBJ2-2; D is ambiguous. The CDR3 has 16 residues. The ends were cut back, 6 bases at V and 3 bases at J, with 17 bases in the middle. Germline V gives CDR1 MNHEY, CDR2 SMNVEV (reference sequence). The CDR3 loop reads CASRVLWAEDTGELFF. Written as DNA, the CDR3 is TGTGCCAGCAGGGTATTATGGGCAGAAGACACCGGGGAGCTGTTTTTT.

The V call is TRBV29-1, the J call TRBJ1-2; D possibly corresponds to TRBD1 (6 bases). CDR1 SQVTM and CDR2 ANQGSEA come from the germline V gene. The CDR3 covers 16 residues. The ends were cut back, 6 bases at V and 5 bases at J, with 25 bases in the middle. The CDR3 here is CSVRKQGGLEGYGYTF. The CDR3 region has the DNA TGCAGCGTGCGAAAACAGGGAGGCCTGGAAGGGTATGGCTACACCTTC.

V is TRBV30 and J is TRBJ1-3; weak D call: TRBD1 (5 bases). Germline lookup yields CDR1 GTSNPN and CDR2 SVGIG (reference sequence). V lost 4 bases to trimming and J lost 0 bases, with 13 bases between them. CDR3 length equals 15 residues. The CDR3 DNA reads as TGTGCCTGGAAACGACAGTTGAGCTCTGGAAACACCATATATTTT. Translated, it gives CAWKRQLSSGNTIYF.

The rearrangement uses TRBV2 and TRBJ1-4; maybe TRBD1 (5 bases). CDR1 is SNHLY and CDR2 is FYNNEI in the germline V gene. V was cut by 6 bases and J by 4 bases, with 18 bases left in between. CDR3 size: 16 residues. The CDR3 coding sequence is TGTGCCAGCAGCCCCCCGTGGGACGGCCGTAATGAAAAACTGTTTTTT. Translation: CASSPPWDGRNEKLFF.